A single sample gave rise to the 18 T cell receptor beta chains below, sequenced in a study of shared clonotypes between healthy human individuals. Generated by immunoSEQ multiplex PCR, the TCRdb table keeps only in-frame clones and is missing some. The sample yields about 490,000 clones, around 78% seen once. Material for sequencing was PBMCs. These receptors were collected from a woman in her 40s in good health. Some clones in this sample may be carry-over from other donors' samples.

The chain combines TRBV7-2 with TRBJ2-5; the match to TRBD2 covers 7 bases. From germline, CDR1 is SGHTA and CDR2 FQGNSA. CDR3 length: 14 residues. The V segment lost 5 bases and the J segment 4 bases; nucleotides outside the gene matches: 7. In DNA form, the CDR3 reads TGTGCCAGCAGCCGATCAGGGAGGGGAGAGACCCAGTACTTC. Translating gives CASSRSGRGETQYF.

The CDR3 protein is CASSLNTGTGRDNEQFF. DNA of the CDR3: TGCGCCAGCAGCTTGAATACCGGGACAGGGCGGGACAATGAGCAGTTCTTC. The chain carries TRBV5-1 and TRBJ2-1, with 9 nucleotides matching TRBD1. V was clipped by 1 base and J by 5 bases; unmatched bases: 10. Germline-derived CDR1 and CDR2 are SGHRS and YFSETQ. The CDR3 loop spans 17 amino acids.

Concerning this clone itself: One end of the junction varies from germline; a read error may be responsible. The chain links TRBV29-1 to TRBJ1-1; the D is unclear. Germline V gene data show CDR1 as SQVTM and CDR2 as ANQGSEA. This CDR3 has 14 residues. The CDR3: CGVVLTRGGIESFF. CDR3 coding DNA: TGCGGCGTTGTCCTAACCCGGGGTGGGATTGAATCTTTCTTT.

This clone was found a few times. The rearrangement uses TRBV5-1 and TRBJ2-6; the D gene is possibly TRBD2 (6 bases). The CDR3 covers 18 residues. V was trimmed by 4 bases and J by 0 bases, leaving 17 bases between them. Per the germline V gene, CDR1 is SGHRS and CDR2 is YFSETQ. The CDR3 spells CASSLDSGTASGANVLTF. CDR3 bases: TGCGCCAGCAGCCTAGACTCCGGGACTGCCTCTGGGGCCAACGTCCTGACTTTC.

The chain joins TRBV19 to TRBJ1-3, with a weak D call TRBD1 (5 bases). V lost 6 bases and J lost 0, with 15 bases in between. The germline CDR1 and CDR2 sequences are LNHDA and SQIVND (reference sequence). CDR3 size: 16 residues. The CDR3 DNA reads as TGTGCCAGTAGCCCCGCCTGGGGGGGCTCTGGAAACACCATATATTTT. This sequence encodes CASSPAWGGSGNTIYF.

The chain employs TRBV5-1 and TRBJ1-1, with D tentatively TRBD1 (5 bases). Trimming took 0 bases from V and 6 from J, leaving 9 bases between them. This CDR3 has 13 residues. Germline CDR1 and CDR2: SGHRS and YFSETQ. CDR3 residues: CASSLVGASEAFF. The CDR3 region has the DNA TGCGCCAGCAGCTTGGTTGGGGCGTCTGAAGCTTTCTTT.

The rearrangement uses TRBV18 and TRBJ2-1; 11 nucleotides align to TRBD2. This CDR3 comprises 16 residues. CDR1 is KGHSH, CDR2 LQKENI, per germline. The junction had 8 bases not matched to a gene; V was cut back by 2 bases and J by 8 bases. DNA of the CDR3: TGTGCCAGCTCACCAACTAGCGGGAGCTGGGGGGATGAGCAGTTCTTC. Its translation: CASSPTSGSWGDEQFF.

CDR3 DNA sequence: TGTGCCAGCAGGACGGACAGGGGGTATACTGAAGCTTTCTTT. It codes for CASRTDRGYTEAFF. The V call is TRBV6-1, the J call TRBJ1-1, with 10 bases identical to TRBD1. From germline, CDR1 is MNHNS and CDR2 SASEGT. CDR3 length: 14 amino acids. J gave up 5 bases and V 6 bases, and 6 bases lay outside the gene matches.

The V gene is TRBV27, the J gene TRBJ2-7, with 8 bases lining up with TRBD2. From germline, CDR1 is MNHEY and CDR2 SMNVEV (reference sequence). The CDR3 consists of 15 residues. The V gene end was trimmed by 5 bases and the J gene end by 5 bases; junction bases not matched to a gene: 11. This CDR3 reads CASSLTSGPPHEQYF. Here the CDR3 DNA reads TGTGCCAGCAGTCTCACTAGCGGACCTCCTCACGAGCAGTACTTC.

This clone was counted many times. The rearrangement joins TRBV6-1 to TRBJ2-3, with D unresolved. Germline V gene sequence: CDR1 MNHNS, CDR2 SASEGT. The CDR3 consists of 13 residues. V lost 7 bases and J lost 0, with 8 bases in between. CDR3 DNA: TGTGCCAGCAAACCCTCTAGCACAGATACGCAGTATTTT. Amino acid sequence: CASKPSSTDTQYF.

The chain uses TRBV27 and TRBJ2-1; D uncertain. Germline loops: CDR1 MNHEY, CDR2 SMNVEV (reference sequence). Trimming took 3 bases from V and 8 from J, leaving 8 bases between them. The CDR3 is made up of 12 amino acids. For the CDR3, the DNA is TGTGCCAGCAGTTTTCCCCCCCATGAGCAGTTCTTC. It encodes CASSFPPHEQFF.

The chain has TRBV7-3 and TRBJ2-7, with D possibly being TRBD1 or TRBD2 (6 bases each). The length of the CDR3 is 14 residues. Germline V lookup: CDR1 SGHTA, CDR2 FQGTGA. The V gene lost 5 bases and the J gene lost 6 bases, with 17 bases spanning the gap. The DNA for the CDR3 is TGTGCCAGCAGCCAGGACAGCCCCGGGGGCGAGCAGTACTTC. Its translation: CASSQDSPGGEQYF.

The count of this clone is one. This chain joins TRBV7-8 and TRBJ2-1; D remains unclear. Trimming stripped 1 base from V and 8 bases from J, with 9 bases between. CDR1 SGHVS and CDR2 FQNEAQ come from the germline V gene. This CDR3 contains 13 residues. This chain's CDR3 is CASSLGVVDEQFF. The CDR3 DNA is TGTGCCAGCAGCTTAGGTGTTGTTGATGAGCAGTTCTTC.

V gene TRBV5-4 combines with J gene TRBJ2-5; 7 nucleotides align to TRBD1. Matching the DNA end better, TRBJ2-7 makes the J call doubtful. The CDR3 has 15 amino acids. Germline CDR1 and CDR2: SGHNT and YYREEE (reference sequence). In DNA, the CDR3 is TGTGCCAGCAGCCCGGGGACAGACCCTACCTACGAGCAGTACTTC. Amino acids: CASSPGTDPTYEQYF.

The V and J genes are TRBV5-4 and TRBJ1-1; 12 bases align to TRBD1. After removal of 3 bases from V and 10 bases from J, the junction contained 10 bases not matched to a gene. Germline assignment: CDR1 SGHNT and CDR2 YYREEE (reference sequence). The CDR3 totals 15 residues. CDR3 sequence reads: CASSSSGTGGIVAFF. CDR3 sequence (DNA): TGTGCCAGCAGCTCCTCCGGGACAGGGGGCATAGTAGCTTTCTTT.

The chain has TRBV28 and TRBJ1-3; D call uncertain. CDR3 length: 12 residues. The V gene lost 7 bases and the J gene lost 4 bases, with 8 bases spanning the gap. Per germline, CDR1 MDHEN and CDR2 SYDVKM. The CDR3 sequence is CASNYGGNTIYF. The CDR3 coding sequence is TGTGCCAGCAACTATGGGGGAAACACCATATATTTT. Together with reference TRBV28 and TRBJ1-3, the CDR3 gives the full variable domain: DVKVTQSSRYLVKRTGEKVFLECVQDMDHENMFWYRQDPGLGLRLIYFSYDVKMKEKGDIPEGYSVSREKKERFSLILESASTNQTSMYLCASNYGGNTIYFGEGSWLTVV.

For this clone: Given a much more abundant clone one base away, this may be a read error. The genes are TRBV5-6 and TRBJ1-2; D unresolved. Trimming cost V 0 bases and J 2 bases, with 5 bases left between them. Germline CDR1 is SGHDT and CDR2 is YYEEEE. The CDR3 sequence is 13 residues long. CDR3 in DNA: TGTGCCAGCAGCTTGGACAGAAACTATGGCTACACCTTC. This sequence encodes CASSLDRNYGYTF.

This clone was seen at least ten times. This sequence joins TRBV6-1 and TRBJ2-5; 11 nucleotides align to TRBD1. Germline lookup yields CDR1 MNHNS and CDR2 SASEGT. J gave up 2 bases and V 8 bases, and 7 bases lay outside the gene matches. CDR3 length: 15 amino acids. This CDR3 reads CASADGTGGQETQYF. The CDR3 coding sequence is TGTGCCAGCGCGGACGGGACAGGGGGACAAGAGACCCAGTACTTC.